The 16 T cell receptor beta chains reported below all come from one sample, sequenced in a study of cytomegalovirus exposure and HLA in healthy donors. Primers: 60 Vbeta forward and 13 Jbeta reverse. The repertoire was sequenced with immunoSEQ multiplex PCR; TCRdb's copy has only in-frame clones and lacks some. The data hold 150,000 to 200,000 clones, with more than 75% observed a single time. Sequenced material: PBMCs. These receptors were collected from a woman in her forties in good health and CMV-seronegative.

The table lists this clone with a count of one. The rearrangement joins TRBV7-2 to TRBJ1-5; 9 positions agree with TRBD1. Germline V CDR1 and CDR2: SGHTA, FQGNSA. The J segment lost 4 bases and the V segment lost 0 bases, leaving 1 base of the junction unmatched. The length of the CDR3 is 15 residues. CDR3: CASSLATGGNQPQHF. CDR3 DNA sequence: TGTGCCAGCAGCTTAGCGACAGGGGGTAATCAGCCCCAGCATTTT.

The chain uses TRBV19 and TRBJ2-3; a weak D match, TRBD1 (6 bases). CDR3 length: 14 residues. V dropped 4 bases and J dropped 4 bases, with 12 bases sitting between them. The germline gives CDR1 LNHDA, CDR2 SQIVND (reference sequence). For the CDR3, the DNA is TGTGCCAGTAGTAGCCCAGAGGGGGCAGATACGCAGTATTTT. Translating gives CASSSPEGADTQYF.

The chain carries TRBV6-6 and TRBJ2-3; D is perhaps TRBD2 (6 bases). Trimming pared 0 bases from V and 4 bases from J, leaving 11 bases between. CDR1 is MNHNY, CDR2 SVGAGI, per germline (reference sequence). The CDR3 consists of 15 residues. In DNA, the CDR3 is TGTGCCAGCAGTTACTCCCCAGGAGGGCCAGATACGCAGTATTTT. It yields the protein CASSYSPGGPDTQYF.

The chain is built from TRBV5-4 and TRBJ2-1, with 12 bases lining up with TRBD2. This CDR3 spans 15 amino acids. Germline CDR1 and CDR2: SGHNT and YYREEE (reference sequence). V lost 9 bases to trimming and J lost 8 bases; unmatched junction nucleotides: 12. The CDR3 DNA reads TGTGCCACCGCCCTGACTAGCGGGAGTAACTATGAGCAGTTCTTC. Amino acid sequence: CATALTSGSNYEQFF.

This chain joins TRBV19 and TRBJ2-1, with 8 positions matching TRBD1. The junction had 7 bases not matched to a gene; V was cut back by 8 bases and J by 4 bases. The CDR3 consists of 14 residues. In germline, CDR1 is LNHDA, CDR2 SQIVND (reference sequence). The CDR3 bases are TGTGCCAGTGCAGGGGGCCGAATTTACAATGAGCAGTTCTTC. Its translation: CASAGGRIYNEQFF.

V gene TRBV28 combines with J gene TRBJ2-7; 8 nucleotides agree with TRBD2. The CDR3 consists of 15 residues. Germline V gives CDR1 MDHEN, CDR2 SYDVKM. The junction had 3 bases not matched to a gene; V was cut back by 2 bases and J by 0 bases. The CDR3 nucleotides read TGTGCCAGCAGTTTAGGTAGCGGGACCTCCTACGAGCAGTACTTC. Amino acid sequence: CASSLGSGTSYEQYF.

The chain carries TRBV5-4 and TRBJ2-1; TRBD1 matches at 8 bases. The CDR3 totals 14 residues. V dropped 4 bases and J dropped 7; count of bases not matched to a gene: 7. The germline CDR1 and CDR2 sequences are SGHNT and YYREEE (reference sequence). Written as DNA, the CDR3 is TGTGCCAGCAGCCGCGGACAGGGTAGGAATGAGCAGTTCTTC. Residues: CASSRGQGRNEQFF. Full variable domain (remainder filled in from reference TRBV5-4 and TRBJ2-1): ETGVTQSPTHLIKTRGQQVTLRCSSQSGHNTVSWYQQALGQGPQFIFQYYREEENGRGNFPPRFSGLQFPNYSSELNVNALELDDSALYLCASSRGQGRNEQFFGPGTRLTVL.

CDR3 in amino acids: CASRVGPPKTHQPQHF. CDR3 in DNA: TGTGCCAGTAGAGTAGGTCCCCCGAAGACACATCAGCCCCAGCATTTT. The J gene is TRBJ1-5, the V gene TRBV19; D is unclear. CDR3 length equals 16 residues. The V gene's germline CDR1 is LNHDA and CDR2 SQIVND (reference sequence). V lost 6 bases to trimming and J lost 5 bases, with 20 bases between them. Using reference TRBV19 and TRBJ1-5 for the parts outside the CDR3, the full variable domain is DGGITQSPKYLFRKEGQNVTLSCEQNLNHDAMYWYRQDPGQGLRLIYYSQIVNDFQKGDIAEGYSVSREKKESFPLTVTSAQKNPTAFYLCASRVGPPKTHQPQHFGDGTRLSIL.

The chain joins TRBV6-6 to TRBJ1-2; 10 bases agree with TRBD1. Germline assignment: CDR1 MNHNY and CDR2 SVGAGI (reference sequence). Trimming cost V 6 bases and J 6 bases; bases outside gene matches: 7. CDR3 size: 14 residues. CDR3 in DNA: TGTGCCAGCAGCCCGGGACAGGGGCGTGATGGCTACACCTTC. This translates into CASSPGQGRDGYTF.

The chain carries TRBV29-1 and TRBJ2-7; D unclear. Trimming removed 6 bases from V and 3 bases from J, with 9 bases in between. Germline V gives CDR1 SQVTM, CDR2 ANQGSEA. The CDR3 contains 11 residues. CDR3 in DNA: TGCAGCGTATTAGAGGACTACGAGCAGTACTTC. Protein product: CSVLEDYEQYF.

The chain has TRBV7-3 and TRBJ2-6; D might be TRBD1 (6 bases). The V end was cut by 2 bases, the J end by 4 bases, with 12 bases between. Germline CDR1 and CDR2: SGHTA and FQGTGA. CDR3 length: 16 amino acids. CDR3 in DNA: TGTGCCAGCAGCTTATTCGGGACATCCGGGGCCAACGTCCTGACTTTC. It codes for CASSLFGTSGANVLTF.

The chain has TRBV7-2 and TRBJ1-3; TRBD1 agrees at 8 bases. The J segment lost 8 bases and the V segment lost 2 bases, leaving 5 bases of the junction unmatched. Germline lookup yields CDR1 SGHTA and CDR2 FQGNSA. The CDR3 runs to 14 residues. The CDR3 reads CASSLRQGIHTIYF. CDR3 in DNA: TGTGCCAGCAGCTTACGACAGGGGATACACACCATATATTTT.

The chain links TRBV25-1 to TRBJ2-5, with D possibly matching TRBD2 (5 bases). Near its end, the DNA agrees better with TRBJ2-7, so the J call may be wrong. This CDR3 region has 12 residues. Germline loops: CDR1 MGHDK, CDR2 SYGVNS. The DNA for the CDR3 is TGTGCCAGCAGGGACTCCCTCTACGAGCAGTACTTC. Translating gives CASRDSLYEQYF.

The genes are TRBV7-8 and TRBJ2-7; no clear D gene. Trimming shortened V by 6 bases and J by 5 bases, and 17 bases separated the two germline ends. Germline CDR1 and CDR2: SGHVS and FQNEAQ. This CDR3 region has 14 residues. The CDR3: CASRTGPLLHEQYF. As DNA, the CDR3 is TGTGCCAGCAGAACGGGTCCGTTACTCCACGAGCAGTACTTC.

This clone was observed once. The genes are TRBV18 and TRBJ2-5; the match to TRBD1 covers 7 bases. CDR1 is KGHSH, CDR2 LQKENI, per germline. With V trimmed by 3 bases and J by 1 base, 5 bases remained unmatched. This CDR3 spans 15 amino acids. The CDR3 protein is CASSPIQGTQETQYF. The CDR3 bases are TGTGCCAGCTCACCGATACAGGGGACCCAAGAGACCCAGTACTTC.

The chain combines TRBV4-3 with TRBJ1-2; D gene uncertain. CDR1 is LGHNA, CDR2 YSLEER, per germline. V was pared by 0 bases and J by 5 bases, with 13 bases between. The CDR3 is 15 residues long. The CDR3 is CASSQEIGGYYGYTF. CDR3 sequence (DNA): TGCGCCAGCAGCCAAGAAATCGGAGGGTATTATGGCTACACCTTC.